The rows below give T cell receptor beta chains drawn from one sample of a study of shared clonotypes between healthy human individuals. Sequenced by immunoSEQ multiplex PCR; TCRdb stores in-frame clones only, minus some. The sample carries 850,000 to 1,100,000 clones, 60% to 80% recorded once. Sequencing was done on a sample of memory CD4+ T cells from PBMCs. The origin of the receptors is a man younger than 35 in good health. Some clones in this sample may be carry-over from other donors' samples. Each CDR3 is given with its conserved first and last residue. Fields, in order: clone size, V gene, D gene, J gene, CDR3 protein, CDR3 DNA. A D gene is named only where the DNA matches it firmly. Rows give clone size only sometimes, using once, few, many, or a class for an expanded clone.

-	TRBV6-4	-	TRBJ2-2	CASSDSGATNTGELFF	TGTGCCAGCAGTGACTCGGGGGCGACGAACACCGGGGAGCTGTTTTTT
few	TRBV27	TRBD1	TRBJ1-5	CASSLYARQGVPQHF	TGTGCCAGCAGTTTATACGCTAGACAGGGCGTCCCCCAGCATTTT
-	TRBV29-1	TRBD2	TRBJ2-1	CSAKRGSGISQTYNEQFF	TGCAGCGCTAAAAGGGGTAGCGGGATCAGTCAGACCTACAATGAGCAGTTCTTC
-	TRBV28	-	TRBJ2-4	CASSLWGAAKNIQYF	TGTGCCAGCAGTTTATGGGGGGCTGCCAAAAACATTCAGTACTTC
-	TRBV7-2	-	TRBJ1-5	CASSLFSGAGQPQHF	TGTGCCAGCAGCTTATTTTCGGGGGCGGGTCAGCCCCAGCATTTT
-	TRBV6-5	TRBD2	TRBJ2-3	CASSSSSGSIHTQYF	TGTGCCAGCAGTTCGTCTAGCGGGAGTATCCATACGCAGTATTTT
few	TRBV30	-	TRBJ1-5	CAWRPTFWPQHF	TGTGCCTGGAGGCCGACGTTCTGGCCCCAGCATTTT
-	TRBV7-9	-	TRBJ1-2	CASSLVGSTRGYGYTF	TGTGCCAGCAGCTTAGTTGGCAGCACGAGAGGCTATGGCTACACCTTC
-	TRBV9	-	TRBJ2-2	CASSDRFTGELFF	TGTGCCAGCAGCGATAGATTCACCGGGGAGCTGTTTTTT
once	TRBV20-1	-	TRBJ1-2	CSASPGGSYTF	TGCAGTGCTAGTCCCGGGGGTAGCTACACCTTC
few	TRBV9	-	TRBJ2-6	CASSVRGSGANVLTF	TGTGCCAGCAGCGTCAGGGGCTCTGGGGCCAACGTCCTGACTTTC
few	TRBV6-1	TRBD2	TRBJ2-3	CASGDTSGNTDTQYF	TGTGCCAGCGGGGACACTAGCGGGAACACAGATACGCAGTATTTT
once	TRBV28	TRBD1	TRBJ1-2	CASITGDYGYTF	TGTGCCAGCATCACAGGGGACTATGGCTACACCTTC
-	TRBV28	-	TRBJ1-4	CASSDSDRANEKLFF	TGTGCCAGCAGCGATAGCGACAGAGCTAATGAAAAACTGTTTTTT
-	TRBV15	-	TRBJ2-3	CATSRGGDTDTQYF	TGTGCCACCAGCAGGGGGGGAGACACAGATACGCAGTATTTT
-	TRBV21-1	-	TRBJ2-7	CASRVVAVYEQYF	TGTGCCAGCAGGGTCGTAGCGGTCTACGAGCAGTACTTC
-	TRBV9	-	TRBJ2-1	CASSVEGADYNEQFF	TGTGCCAGCAGCGTAGAGGGAGCTGACTACAATGAGCAGTTCTTC
-	TRBV11-3	-	TRBJ2-7	CASSLSGAYEQYF	TGTGCCAGCAGCTTATCAGGAGCCTACGAGCAGTACTTC
-	TRBV5-6	TRBD1	TRBJ2-5	CASSRTGQETQYF	TGTGCCAGCAGCCGGACAGGACAAGAGACCCAGTACTTC
-	TRBV19	-	TRBJ2-1	CATLGPSSYNEQFF	TGTGCCACCTTGGGACCGAGCTCCTACAATGAGCAGTTCTTC
-	TRBV10-3	-	TRBJ1-2	CAISEVGGDYGYTF	TGTGCCATCAGTGAAGTGGGGGGTGACTATGGCTACACCTTC
-	TRBV7-2	-	TRBJ2-3	CASRVVGDTQYF	TGTGCCAGCAGGGTGGTGGGGGATACGCAGTATTTT
-	TRBV6-5	-	TRBJ2-1	CASSYSNEQFF	TGTGCCAGCAGTTACTCCAATGAGCAGTTCTTC